The T cell receptor (beta chain) under discussion was sequenced for a study of CXCR3-negative and CXCR3-positive naive CD8 T cells (dated 2019 in TCRdb). Concerning the study at large: In total, approximately 140 million TRB reads were obtained, or roughly 1.5 +/- 0.3 million reads per library. Naive subsets from about 5 donors and memory cells from 3 donors were included in the TRBV-TRBJ cluster analysis. The diversity and physicochemical repertoire analyses included more than nine donors pooled from two independent experiments. Study-wide findings and limitations: Compared with CXCR3-negative naive cells, CXCR3-positive naive cells had TRB CDR3s with higher hydrophobicity (lower Kidera factor 4), lower energy, and higher strength and volume indices. Naive CXCR3-negative and CXCR3-positive cells from the same donor showed similar TRBV-TRBJ usage, whereas memory cells showed distinct patterns. Both naive subsets had comparably high repertoire diversity, while memory CD8+ T cells had much lower repertoire diversity. Freshly isolated PBMCs were used for most assays because CXCR3 expression went down partially after cryopreservation. Because surface CD5, which is linked to self-reactivity in mice, was comparable between the naive subsets, TCR interaction strength was also inferred from TRB CDR3 physicochemical properties.

Each CD8+ T cell subset was flow-sorted in triplicate, and some 310,000 cells per subset were placed directly into RLT lysis buffer. Naive CD8+ T cells were defined stringently as CD45RO-CCR7+CD27+CD95- to exclude memory contaminants. Using standard density gradient centrifugation, peripheral blood mononuclear cells were isolated from buffy coats. Naive CXCR3-negative and CXCR3-positive CD8+ T cells were flow-sorted using a FACSAria III. Total RNA was extracted from sorted cells with an RNeasy Mini Kit. The CDR3 has 15 amino acids, counting the end cysteine and phenylalanine. The DNA sequence is not available. Via the germline V gene, CDR1 is SGHDT and CDR2 YYEEEE. In the absence of a count, this clonotype is rated medium-sized (0.01 to 0.1%) from its frequency. The antigen it recognizes is unknown. Sequencing instrument: NextSeq 550. The Human TCR Profiling Kit (MiLaboratory) was used to prepare UMI-labeled 5' RACE TRB cDNA libraries. cDNA synthesis used the entire amount of extracted RNA, and PCR amplification then used the entire amount of cDNA produced. Libraries were prepared in parallel with an identical number of PCR cycles. The authors' pipeline ran thus. With a requirement of at least two reads per UMI, MIGEC and MiXCR extracted about 53,000 +/- 9,400 unique UMI-labeled TRB cDNA molecules per library. On average, around 40,000 +/- 10,000 functional in-frame TRB CDR3 nucleotide clonotypes lacking stop codons were found per library. After downsampling to 5000 UMI-labeled TRB molecules per sample, diversity metrics, including normalized Shannon-Wiener and Chao1, were computed in VDJtools. For the central five CDR3 residues, VDJtools calculated physicochemical properties weighted by clonotype size, namely interaction energy, strength, volume and Kidera factor 4. Each entry corresponds to one CDR3 protein sequence from reads that TCRdb reprocessed, and DNA is not given. None of the V and J calls come from the authors' own analysis; TCRdb made them. The sample table on file contains several thousand distinct CDR3 sequences. The ten largest clones represent more than 1% of the sample.

The rearranged chain carries TRBV5-6 and TRBJ2-7; TCRdb calls TRBD2, which cannot be checked without DNA. The sequencing input was naive CXCR3+ CD8+ T cells from blood. The cell subset or site label corresponds to: CD45RO-CCR7+CD27+CD95- naive CD8+ T cells expressing CXCR3 (TNR3+). The receptor's source is a human donor in good health. Some clones in this sample may be carry-over from other donors' samples. The CDR3 protein sequence reads: CASSFGLAELYEQYF. The full variable domain, completed from the reference TRBV5-6 and TRBJ2-7 proteins outside the CDR3, reads DAGVTQSPTHLIKTRGQQVTLRCSPKSGHDTVSWYQQALGQGPQFIFQYYEEEERQRGNFPDRFSGHQFPNYSSELNVNALLLGDSALYLCASSFGLAELYEQYFGPGTRLTVT.